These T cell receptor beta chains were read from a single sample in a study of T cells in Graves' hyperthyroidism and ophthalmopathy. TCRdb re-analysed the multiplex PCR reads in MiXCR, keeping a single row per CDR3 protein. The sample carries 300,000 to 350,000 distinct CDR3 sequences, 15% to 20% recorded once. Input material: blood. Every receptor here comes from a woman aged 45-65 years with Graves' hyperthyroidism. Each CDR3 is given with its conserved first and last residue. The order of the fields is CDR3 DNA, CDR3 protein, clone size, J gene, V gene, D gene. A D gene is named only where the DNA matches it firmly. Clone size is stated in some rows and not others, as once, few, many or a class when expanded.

CDR3nt: TGTGCCAGCCGGCGGGAGCCTTACAATGAGCAGTCCTTC
CDR3aa: CASRREPYNEQSF
abundance: .
j_gene: TRBJ2-1
v_gene: TRBV25-1
d_gene: TRBD2

CDR3nt: TGTGCCAGCAGCTTAGTGACTAGCGGTCAAGAGACCCAGTACTTC
CDR3aa: CASSLVTSGQETQYF
abundance: .
j_gene: TRBJ2-5
v_gene: TRBV2
d_gene: TRBD2

CDR3nt: TGTGCCAGCAGTGACGGCGGATATAGCAATCAGCCCCAGCATTTT
CDR3aa: CASSDGGYSNQPQHF
abundance: many
j_gene: TRBJ1-5
v_gene: TRBV6-1
d_gene: .

CDR3nt: TGTGCCAGCAGCGGTACCCTGGAGTCCTACAATGAGCAGTTCTTC
CDR3aa: CASSGTLESYNEQFF
abundance: few
j_gene: TRBJ2-1
v_gene: TRBV12-3/TRBV12-4
d_gene: .

CDR3nt: TGTGCCAGCAGTGAAATAGGGCCTAACTATGGCTACACCTTC
CDR3aa: CASSEIGPNYGYTF
abundance: few
j_gene: TRBJ1-2
v_gene: TRBV25-1
d_gene: .

CDR3nt: TGTGCCAGCAGTTCGGCCGCAGGGGTACCCGAGCAGTACTTC
CDR3aa: CASSSAAGVPEQYF
abundance: many
j_gene: TRBJ2-7
v_gene: TRBV28
d_gene: .

CDR3nt: TGTGCCAGCAGCGTAGCTACGGGGGGGGGGTGGTACAATGAGCAGTTCTTC
CDR3aa: CASSVATGGGWYNEQFF
abundance: .
j_gene: TRBJ2-1
v_gene: TRBV9
d_gene: TRBD2

CDR3nt: TGCAGCGTTGGGCGGGGCCGGACCGGGGAGCTGTTTTTT
CDR3aa: CSVGRGRTGELFF
abundance: few
j_gene: TRBJ2-2
v_gene: TRBV29-1
d_gene: .

CDR3nt: TGTGCCAGTACTTGGTCGGGAGGAGGGACAGATACGCAGTATTTT
CDR3aa: CASTWSGGGTDTQYF
abundance: few
j_gene: TRBJ2-3
v_gene: TRBV19
d_gene: TRBD2

CDR3nt: TGTGCCAGCAGTGTAACCGGGTTCACAGATACGCAGTATTTT
CDR3aa: CASSVTGFTDTQYF
abundance: many
j_gene: TRBJ2-3
v_gene: TRBV2
d_gene: .

CDR3nt: TGCAGCGTTGTGGGTGACTACGAGCAGTACTTC
CDR3aa: CSVVGDYEQYF
abundance: few
j_gene: TRBJ2-7
v_gene: TRBV29-1
d_gene: .

CDR3nt: TGTGCCAGCTCACCGGGACAGCCCGGGCTTGGTGAAGCTTTCTTT
CDR3aa: CASSPGQPGLGEAFF
abundance: .
j_gene: TRBJ1-1
v_gene: TRBV18
d_gene: TRBD1

CDR3nt: TGTGCCATCAGTGAGGACAAATTAGCCAAAAACATTCAGTACTTC
CDR3aa: CAISEDKLAKNIQYF
abundance: many
j_gene: TRBJ2-4
v_gene: TRBV10-3
d_gene: .

CDR3nt: TGCGCCAGCAGCCCCCTGGACAGGGACGATGGAGGCTACACCTTC
CDR3aa: CASSPLDRDDGGYTF
abundance: .
j_gene: TRBJ1-2
v_gene: TRBV5-1
d_gene: TRBD1

CDR3nt: TGTGCCAGCAGCTTAGATGTTGGGGGGGCGTCTGGAAACACCATATATTTT
CDR3aa: CASSLDVGGASGNTIYF
abundance: few
j_gene: TRBJ1-3
v_gene: TRBV7-8
d_gene: .

CDR3nt: TGTGCCAGCTCATCGTTTCACGGAGGTGTAACTGAAGCTTTCTTT
CDR3aa: CASSSFHGGVTEAFF
abundance: many
j_gene: TRBJ1-1
v_gene: TRBV18
d_gene: .

CDR3nt: TGTGCCAGCAGCTTGAACGGGAATGAAAAACTGTTTTTT
CDR3aa: CASSLNGNEKLFF
abundance: .
j_gene: TRBJ1-4
v_gene: TRBV7-9
d_gene: .

CDR3nt: TGTGCCAGCAGTGAAACCTGGGGCGCGGGGTCAGAGACCCAGTACTTC
CDR3aa: CASSETWGAGSETQYF
abundance: many
j_gene: TRBJ2-5
v_gene: TRBV2
d_gene: .

CDR3nt: TGTGCCAGCAGTGGACTAGCGGTTTACAATGAGCAGTTCTTC
CDR3aa: CASSGLAVYNEQFF
abundance: many
j_gene: TRBJ2-1
v_gene: TRBV2
d_gene: TRBD2

CDR3nt: TGTGCCAGCAGCCAAGATTACGTACAGGGATCATATCAGCCCCAGCATTTT
CDR3aa: CASSQDYVQGSYQPQHF
abundance: .
j_gene: TRBJ1-5
v_gene: TRBV4-2
d_gene: .

CDR3nt: TGCAGTGCTAGAGATAGTGTTGGAGGGGAGCTGTTTTTT
CDR3aa: CSARDSVGGELFF
abundance: many
j_gene: TRBJ2-2
v_gene: TRBV20-1
d_gene: .

CDR3nt: TGTGCCAGCAGCTTAGAAAAGGGGATTACGCAGTATTTT
CDR3aa: CASSLEKGITQYF
abundance: .
j_gene: TRBJ2-3
v_gene: TRBV7-2
d_gene: .

CDR3nt: TGTGCCAGCAGCCGACTTCAGGAAGGGTATGGCTACACCTTC
CDR3aa: CASSRLQEGYGYTF
abundance: .
j_gene: TRBJ1-2
v_gene: TRBV27
d_gene: .

CDR3nt: TGTGCCAGCAGCTCCAGGACTAGCGGGGGCAGGGTCGGAGAGACCCAGTACTTC
CDR3aa: CASSSRTSGGRVGETQYF
abundance: many
j_gene: TRBJ2-5
v_gene: TRBV13
d_gene: TRBD2

CDR3nt: TGTGCCAGTACCGGGGACAGAGAACAGTACTTC
CDR3aa: CASTGDREQYF
abundance: few
j_gene: TRBJ2-5
v_gene: TRBV19
d_gene: TRBD1

CDR3nt: TGTGCCAGCAGTGTGACTAGCCCAGTTAGCAGCGAGCTGTTTTTT
CDR3aa: CASSVTSPVSSELFF
abundance: .
j_gene: TRBJ2-2
v_gene: TRBV6-1
d_gene: TRBD2

CDR3nt: TGTGCCAGCCAGGGGGCTGGGGCCAACGTCCTGACTTTC
CDR3aa: CASQGAGANVLTF
abundance: many
j_gene: TRBJ2-6
v_gene: TRBV12-3/TRBV12-4
d_gene: TRBD1

CDR3nt: TGTGCCAGCAGCGTAACATGGAGCACTGAAGCTTTCTTT
CDR3aa: CASSVTWSTEAFF
abundance: few
j_gene: TRBJ1-1
v_gene: TRBV27
d_gene: .

CDR3nt: TGTGCCAGCAGCTTGGACAGGTTTGGGGAGACCCAGTACTTC
CDR3aa: CASSLDRFGETQYF
abundance: few
j_gene: TRBJ2-5
v_gene: TRBV5-8
d_gene: .

CDR3nt: TGTGCCAGCAGTGAAGGGGCTAGTAAGGCAGATACGCAGTATTTT
CDR3aa: CASSEGASKADTQYF
abundance: few
j_gene: TRBJ2-3
v_gene: TRBV6-1
d_gene: .

CDR3nt: TGTGCCAGCGAACAGACAGCGGGCTTTGAGGGCTACACCTTC
CDR3aa: CASEQTAGFEGYTF
abundance: many
j_gene: TRBJ1-2
v_gene: TRBV6-1
d_gene: .

CDR3nt: TGTGCCAGCAGTCCCTCGGTGGTGGGGGGCGTGAGAGCTTTCTTT
CDR3aa: CASSPSVVGGVRAFF
abundance: many
j_gene: TRBJ1-1
v_gene: TRBV2
d_gene: .

CDR3nt: TGTGCCAGCAGTTCCATAGCGGGAGCCCCTCTGGGCCATGAGCAGTTCTTC
CDR3aa: CASSSIAGAPLGHEQFF
abundance: many
j_gene: TRBJ2-1
v_gene: TRBV6-2/TRBV6-3
d_gene: TRBD2

CDR3nt: TGTGCCAGCAGTGAAGCGCTTCAAGGGAGACGGGGGGCCGGGGAGCTGTTTTTT
CDR3aa: CASSEALQGRRGAGELFF
abundance: .
j_gene: TRBJ2-2
v_gene: TRBV2
d_gene: TRBD2

CDR3nt: TGTGCCAGCAGCTTAGGTTACGGCTACGAGCAGTACTTC
CDR3aa: CASSLGYGYEQYF
abundance: many
j_gene: TRBJ2-7
v_gene: TRBV7-2
d_gene: .

CDR3nt: TGTGCCTGGGGACAGGGGTTAGCCAAAAACATTCAGTACTTC
CDR3aa: CAWGQGLAKNIQYF
abundance: many
j_gene: TRBJ2-4
v_gene: TRBV30
d_gene: TRBD1

CDR3nt: TGTGCCAGCAGCCCCGTAGGGGGGGCCCAAGAGACCCAGTACTTC
CDR3aa: CASSPVGGAQETQYF
abundance: many
j_gene: TRBJ2-5
v_gene: TRBV7-8
d_gene: .

CDR3nt: TGTGCCAGCAGTCACGGGGGGGAAGGGACTGAAGCTTTCTTT
CDR3aa: CASSHGGEGTEAFF
abundance: many
j_gene: TRBJ1-1
v_gene: TRBV6-1
d_gene: .

CDR3nt: TGTGCCATCAGCCCAACAGGGATTGACAATCAGCCCCAGCATTTT
CDR3aa: CAISPTGIDNQPQHF
abundance: few
j_gene: TRBJ1-5
v_gene: TRBV10-3
d_gene: .

CDR3nt: TGTGCCAGCAGTTTAGTTGGAGGGTACACCGGGGAGCTGTTTTTT
CDR3aa: CASSLVGGYTGELFF
abundance: .
j_gene: TRBJ2-2
v_gene: TRBV12-3/TRBV12-4
d_gene: .

CDR3nt: TGTGCCAGCAGCCCTCAAGCGGGAGAGACAGATACGCAGTATTTT
CDR3aa: CASSPQAGETDTQYF
abundance: many
j_gene: TRBJ2-3
v_gene: TRBV7-3
d_gene: TRBD2

CDR3nt: TGTGCCAGCAGTACACTCTCTAGCGGATCTAACTATGGCTACACCTTC
CDR3aa: CASSTLSSGSNYGYTF
abundance: .
j_gene: TRBJ1-2
v_gene: TRBV12-3/TRBV12-4
d_gene: .